Presented here are 5 T cell receptor beta chains from one specimen sequenced in a study of T cell responses to AZD1222 COVID-19 vaccine. Clones were read by immunoSEQ multiplex PCR, and TCRdb kept only the in-frame ones, dropping some. The sample lists about 110,000 clones, roughly 82% occurring once. Sequenced material: peripheral blood, taken on day 0 of AZD1222 vaccination. The receptors originated from an adult in good health.

V is TRBV12-3 or TRBV12-4 and J is TRBJ1-5; the D is unclear. The CDR3 has 12 amino acids. V gave up 7 bases and J gave up 4 bases, with 8 bases separating them. In DNA form, the CDR3 reads TGTGCCAGCACCCATTTTAATCAGCCCCAGCATTTT. Amino acid sequence: CASTHFNQPQHF.

This chain connects TRBV6-2 or TRBV6-3 to TRBJ2-2; TRBD2 matches at 7 bases. Germline-derived CDR1 and CDR2 are MNHEY and SVGEGT. The CDR3 totals 15 residues. The V gene end was trimmed by 5 bases and the J gene end by 9 bases; junction bases not matched to a gene: 12. The CDR3 is CASSEDRGVYRELFF. CDR3 in DNA: TGTGCCAGCAGTGAGGATCGGGGGGTGTATAGGGAGCTGTTTTTT.

In this sample, this clone turned up a few times. This chain links TRBV18 with TRBJ2-1; 8 nucleotides line up with TRBD1. The junction had 5 bases not matched to a gene; V was cut back by 7 bases and J by 6 bases. Germline assignment: CDR1 KGHSH and CDR2 LQKENI. The CDR3 is 13 residues long. This CDR3 is CASLDREVNEQFF. DNA for the CDR3: TGTGCCAGCTTGGACAGGGAGGTCAATGAGCAGTTCTTC.

The J gene is TRBJ1-2, the V gene TRBV5-4; 7 bases agree with TRBD1. Germline CDR1 SGHNT, CDR2 YYREEE (reference sequence). The CDR3 sequence is 12 residues long. The V segment lost 6 bases and the J segment 8 bases; nucleotides outside the gene matches: 7. CDR3 sequence reads: CASTGQEGGYTF. The CDR3 coding sequence is TGTGCCAGCACCGGACAGGAGGGAGGCTACACCTTC.

The chain links TRBV6-5 to TRBJ2-3; 10 positions agree with TRBD2. Germline V gene sequence: CDR1 MNHEY, CDR2 SVGAGI. There are 14 residues in the CDR3. V lost 7 bases, J lost 6 bases, and 7 bases stayed unmatched. The CDR3 reads CASTLAGGGDTQYF. The DNA of the CDR3 is TGTGCCAGCACCTTAGCGGGGGGCGGGGATACGCAGTATTTT.